This TCR beta chain was obtained from a study of T cell repertoires in cytomegalovirus infection. TCRdb analysed the reads with MiXCR anew, one entry per CDR3 protein. The sample yields 270,000 or so distinct CDR3 sequences, over 15% seen once. The sample taken for sequencing was CD8+ T cells from PBMCs. This clonotype was sampled from a human donor in good health (CMV status not recorded). Some clones in this sample may be carry-over from other donors' samples.

CDR3 sequence (DNA): TGTGCCAGCAGCTTCTGGTTCAGGGACTCTGGGGCCAACGTCCTGACTTTC. Residues: CASSFWFRDSGANVLTF. This chain uses TRBV5-5 with TRBJ2-6; the D gene is possibly TRBD1 (5 bases). This CDR3 region has 17 residues. The germline V and J ends were trimmed by 2 bases and 0 bases, with 12 bases remaining between them. CDR1 and CDR2 from the germline V gene are SGHKS and YYEKEE (reference sequence).